A selection of T cell receptor beta chains follows, all from one sample in a study of CD8+CD57+ T cells in acquired aplastic anemia. MiXCR, run by TCRdb on the reads, gives a single entry per CDR3 protein. The sample records approximately 220,000 distinct CDR3 sequences, approximately 50% being singletons. The sequenced sample consisted of sorted CD4+, CD8+, or CD8+CD57+ T cells (not recorded which) from PBMCs. The receptors derive from a human donor with aplastic anemia. The conserved cysteine and the conserved F or W are not part of the CDR3 here. Each record gives: clone size, V gene, CDR3 protein. Clone size, where shown, is once, few, many, or a class for clones that have expanded.

many | TRBV6-4 | ASSERGDTDTQY
NA | TRBV19 | ASSRTVSYEQF
many | TRBV2 | ASSVPGLAGQVSFYEQY
many | TRBV20-1 | SARSNQQGSDTEAF
NA | TRBV7-8 | ASSRIQGSDTEAF
NA | TRBV19 | ASSILPGEGNEQF
many | TRBV20-1 | RMLADTQY
many | TRBV20-1 | SAIERGVPAEQY
NA | TRBV6-5 | ASSGGATGLLYGYT
NA | TRBV3-1 | ASILRTSGENEQF
many | TRBV5-6 | ASSLAGAGGQETQY
NA | TRBV20-1 | SARGGAGETQY
many | TRBV7-9 | ASSPKAGEDTDTQY
NA | TRBV20-1 | SVRTARGFR
many | TRBV20-1 | SASRGGGDTDTQY
NA | TRBV7-9 | ASSVAGFGANVLT
NA | TRBV10-2 | ASNAGTEPPEQY
NA | TRBV24-1 | ATSVGRLYGYT
NA | TRBV27 | ASRLGGQDLWGANVLT
many | TRBV7-9 | ASSFSSGTGDGYT
many | TRBV7-9 | ASSLRDLGQETQY
NA | TRBV5-1 | ASSPNNRGRLHEQY
once | TRBV6-6 | ASSYKWTGNEKLF
many | TRBV7-6 | ASSPGTGLDEQY
NA | TRBV5-1 | ASSLGDRPYSPLH
many | TRBV12-3/TRBV12-4 | ASSSTTGQELFTDTQY
NA | TRBV10-3 | AISWTGDPYEQY
many | TRBV20-1 | SATGIRSGREFEETQY
many | TRBV19 | ASSIRLAGSYEQY
once | TRBV12-3/TRBV12-4 | ASRGREYEQY
NA | TRBV24-1 | ATGGEGGYEQY
many | TRBV5-1 | ASSLGTDYSPLH
once | TRBV10-1 | AIPRFGEQY
NA | TRBV5-6 | ASQTSGGAYEQY
many | TRBV6-4 | ASSESTGTSNEQF
NA | TRBV20-1 | SANTGTSGQETQY
once | TRBV4-2 | ASSQDHYPGNTIY
many | TRBV7-9 | ASSLNQGLGTEAF
many | TRBV27 | ASSRTSEQF
few | TRBV6-1 | ASSEIRSQRSSYEQY
NA | TRBV5-1 | ASSKDFNQPQH